The T cell receptor beta chain under discussion was sequenced for a study of CD8+ T cells in alopecia areata. Findings and caveats of the study: Lesional scalp exceeded normal scalp in clonality, especially in alopecia totalis/universalis.

Per germline, CDR1 MGHDK and CDR2 SYGVNS. V was shortened by 2 bases and J by 6 bases, with 11 bases between the two germline ends. This CDR3 has 14 residues. Stated treatment: oral pan-JAK inhibitor, 5-10 mg twice daily. cDNA prepared by RNA extraction and subsequent reverse transcription served as the template for sequencing. Profiled with immunoSEQ multiplex PCR; TCRdb holds only in-frame clones, not every one. The data show around 210,000 clones, under 70% seen once. A remark on this clone: Its antigen is unidentified.

The receptor was derived from a human donor with alopecia areata. The rearrangement uses TRBV25-1 and TRBJ2-1; D is possibly TRBD1 (6 bases). The source material was CD4+ T cells sorted from blood, sampled at week 4, from a patient treated with tofacitinib. This CDR3 is CASSETQGSNEQFF. As DNA, the CDR3 is TGTGCCAGCAGTGAAACACAGGGATCCAATGAGCAGTTCTTC.